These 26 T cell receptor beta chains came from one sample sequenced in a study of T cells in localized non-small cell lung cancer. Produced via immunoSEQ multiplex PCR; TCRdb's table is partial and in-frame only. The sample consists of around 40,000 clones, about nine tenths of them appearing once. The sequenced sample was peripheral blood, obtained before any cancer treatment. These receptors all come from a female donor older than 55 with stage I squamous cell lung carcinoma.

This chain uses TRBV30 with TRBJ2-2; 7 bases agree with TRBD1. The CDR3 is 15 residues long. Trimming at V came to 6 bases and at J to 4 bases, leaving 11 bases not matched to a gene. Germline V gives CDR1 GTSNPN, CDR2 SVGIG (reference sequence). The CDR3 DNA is TGTGCCTGTCCTAAGGGGGCGAGGAGCACCGGGGAGCTGTTTTTT. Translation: CACPKGARSTGELFF.

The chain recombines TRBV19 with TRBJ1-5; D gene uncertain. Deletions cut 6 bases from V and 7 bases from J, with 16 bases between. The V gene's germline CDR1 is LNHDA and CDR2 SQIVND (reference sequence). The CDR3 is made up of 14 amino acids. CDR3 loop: CASSPLRAGQPQHF. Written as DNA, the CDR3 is TGTGCCAGTAGCCCCCTTAGGGCCGGACAGCCCCAGCATTTT.

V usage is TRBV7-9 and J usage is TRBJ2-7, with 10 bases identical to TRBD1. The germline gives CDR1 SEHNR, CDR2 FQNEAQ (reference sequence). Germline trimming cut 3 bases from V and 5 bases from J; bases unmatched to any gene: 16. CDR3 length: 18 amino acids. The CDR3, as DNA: TGTGCCAGCAGCTTGACAGGGGGCGCGGGGCTCCCCCGGAACGAGCAGTACTTC. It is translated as CASSLTGGAGLPRNEQYF.

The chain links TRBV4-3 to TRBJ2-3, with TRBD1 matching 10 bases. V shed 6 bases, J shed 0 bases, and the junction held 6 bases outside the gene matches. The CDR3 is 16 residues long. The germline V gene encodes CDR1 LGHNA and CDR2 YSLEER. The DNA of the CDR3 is TGCGCCAGCAGTCCCTTGGGACAGGGGAGCACAGATACGCAGTATTTT. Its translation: CASSPLGQGSTDTQYF.

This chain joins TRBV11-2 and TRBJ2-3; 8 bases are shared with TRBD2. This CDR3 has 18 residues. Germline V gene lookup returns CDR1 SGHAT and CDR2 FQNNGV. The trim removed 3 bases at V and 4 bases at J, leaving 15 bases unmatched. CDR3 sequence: CASSLGVGTRSFSDTQYF. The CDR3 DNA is TGTGCCAGCAGCTTGGGGGTGGGGACTAGGTCCTTCTCAGATACGCAGTATTTT.

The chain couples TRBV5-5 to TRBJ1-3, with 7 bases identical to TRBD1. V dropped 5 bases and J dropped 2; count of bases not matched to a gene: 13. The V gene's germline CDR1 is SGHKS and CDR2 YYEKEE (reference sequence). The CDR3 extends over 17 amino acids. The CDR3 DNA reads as TGTGCCAGCAGTCAATCTGGAACAGGGGCTACTGGAAACACCATATATTTT. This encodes CASSQSGTGATGNTIYF. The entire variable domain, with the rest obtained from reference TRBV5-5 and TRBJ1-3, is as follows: DAGVTQSPTHLIKTRGQQVTLRCSPISGHKSVSWYQQVLGQGPQFIFQYYEKEERGRGNFPDRFSARQFPNYSSELNVNALLLGDSALYLCASSQSGTGATGNTIYFGEGSWLTVV.

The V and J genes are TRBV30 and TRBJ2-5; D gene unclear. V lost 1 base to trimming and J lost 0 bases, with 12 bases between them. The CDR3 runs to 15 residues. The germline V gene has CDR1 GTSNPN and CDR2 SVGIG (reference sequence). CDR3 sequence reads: CAWSEGTPYQETQYF. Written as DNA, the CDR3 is TGTGCCTGGAGTGAAGGCACCCCGTACCAAGAGACCCAGTACTTC. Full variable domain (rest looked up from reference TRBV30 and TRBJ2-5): SQTIHQWPATLVQPVGSPLSLECTVEGTSNPNLYWYRQAAGRGLQLLFYSVGIGQISSEVPQNLSASRPQDRQFILSSKKLLLSDSGFYLCAWSEGTPYQETQYFGPGTRLLVL.

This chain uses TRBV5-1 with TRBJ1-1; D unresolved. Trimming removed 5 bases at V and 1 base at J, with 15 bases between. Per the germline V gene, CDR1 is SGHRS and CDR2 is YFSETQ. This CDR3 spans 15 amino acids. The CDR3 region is CASSWSLTANTEAFF. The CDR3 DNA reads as TGCGCCAGCAGTTGGTCATTAACAGCGAACACTGAAGCTTTCTTT.

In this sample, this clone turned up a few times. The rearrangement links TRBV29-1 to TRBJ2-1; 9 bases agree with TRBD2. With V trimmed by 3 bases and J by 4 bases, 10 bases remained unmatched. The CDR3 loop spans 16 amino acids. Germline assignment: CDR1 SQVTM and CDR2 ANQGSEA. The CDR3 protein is CSVDGRSSGAYNEQFF. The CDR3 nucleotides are TGCAGCGTTGATGGTAGGTCTAGCGGGGCGTACAATGAGCAGTTCTTC.

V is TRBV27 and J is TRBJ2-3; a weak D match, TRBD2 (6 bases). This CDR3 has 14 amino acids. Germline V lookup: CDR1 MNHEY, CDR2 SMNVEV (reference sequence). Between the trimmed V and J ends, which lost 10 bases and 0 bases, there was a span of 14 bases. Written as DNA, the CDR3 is TGTGCCACTCACCTTAGCGGAAGCACAGATACGCAGTATTTT. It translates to CATHLSGSTDTQYF.

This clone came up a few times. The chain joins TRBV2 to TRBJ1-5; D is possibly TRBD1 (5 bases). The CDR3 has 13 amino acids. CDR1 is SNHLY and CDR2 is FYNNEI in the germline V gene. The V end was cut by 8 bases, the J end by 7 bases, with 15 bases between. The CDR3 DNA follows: TGTGCCAGCGGCCTGGGGGTGGGCCAGCCCCAGCATTTT. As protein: CASGLGVGQPQHF.

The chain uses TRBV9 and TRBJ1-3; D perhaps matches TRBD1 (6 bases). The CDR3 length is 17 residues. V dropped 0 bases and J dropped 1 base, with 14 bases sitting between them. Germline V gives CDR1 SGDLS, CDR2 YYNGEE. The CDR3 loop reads CASSVATGGLSGNTIYF. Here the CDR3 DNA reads TGTGCCAGCAGCGTAGCTACGGGGGGCCTATCTGGAAACACCATATATTTT.

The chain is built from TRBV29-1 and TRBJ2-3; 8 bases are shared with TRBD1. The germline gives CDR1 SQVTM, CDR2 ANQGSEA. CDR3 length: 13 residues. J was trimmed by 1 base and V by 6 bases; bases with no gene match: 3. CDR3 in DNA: TGCAGCGTGCTCAGGGGGCGCACAGATACGCAGTATTTT. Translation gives CSVLRGRTDTQYF.

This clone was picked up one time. The CDR3 nucleotides are TGTGCCAGTAGTTCCCAAAGCGGGGGCGGGGCCCTGTTTTTT. Translation gives CASSSQSGGGALFF. The J gene is TRBJ2-2, the V gene TRBV19, with 8 bases fitting TRBD2. Germline loops: CDR1 LNHDA, CDR2 SQIVND (reference sequence). The J segment lost 14 bases and the V segment lost 5 bases, leaving 13 bases of the junction unmatched. The CDR3 sequence is 14 residues long.

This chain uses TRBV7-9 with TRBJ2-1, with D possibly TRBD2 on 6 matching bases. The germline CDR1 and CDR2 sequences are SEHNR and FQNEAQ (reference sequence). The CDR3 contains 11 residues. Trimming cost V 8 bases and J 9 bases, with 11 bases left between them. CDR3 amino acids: CASELRGEQFF. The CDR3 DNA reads TGTGCCAGCGAGTTGCGGGGTGAGCAGTTCTTC.

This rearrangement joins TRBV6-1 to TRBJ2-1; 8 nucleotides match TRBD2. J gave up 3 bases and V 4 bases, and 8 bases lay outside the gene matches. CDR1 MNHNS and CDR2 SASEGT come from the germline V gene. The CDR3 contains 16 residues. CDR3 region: CASSVPLAVGYNEQFF. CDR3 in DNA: TGTGCCAGCAGTGTCCCACTAGCGGTCGGCTACAATGAGCAGTTCTTC.

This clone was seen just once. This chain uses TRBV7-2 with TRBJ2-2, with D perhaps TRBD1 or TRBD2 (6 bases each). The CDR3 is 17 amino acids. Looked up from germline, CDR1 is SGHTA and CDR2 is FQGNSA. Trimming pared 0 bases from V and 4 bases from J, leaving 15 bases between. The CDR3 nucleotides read TGTGCCAGCAGCTTAGCGGGGGGCGCCTTTTTCACCGGGGAGCTGTTTTTT. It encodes CASSLAGGAFFTGELFF.

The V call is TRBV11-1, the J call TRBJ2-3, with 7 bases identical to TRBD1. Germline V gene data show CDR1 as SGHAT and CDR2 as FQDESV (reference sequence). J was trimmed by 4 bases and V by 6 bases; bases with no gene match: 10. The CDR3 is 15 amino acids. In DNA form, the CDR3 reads TGTGCCAGCAGAGCCCGGACAGGTTTTTCAGATACGCAGTATTTT. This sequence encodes CASRARTGFSDTQYF.

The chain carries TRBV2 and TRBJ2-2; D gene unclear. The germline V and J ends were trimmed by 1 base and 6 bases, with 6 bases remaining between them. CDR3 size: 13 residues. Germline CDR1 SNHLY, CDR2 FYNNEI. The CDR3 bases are TGTGCCAGCAGTGAAGTTTGGGCCGGGGAGCTGTTTTTT. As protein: CASSEVWAGELFF.

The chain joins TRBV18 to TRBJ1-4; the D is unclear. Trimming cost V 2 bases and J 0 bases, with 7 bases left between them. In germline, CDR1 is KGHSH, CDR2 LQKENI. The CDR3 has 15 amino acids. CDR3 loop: CASSPALATNEKLFF. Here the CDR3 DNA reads TGTGCCAGCTCACCAGCCCTTGCAACTAATGAAAAACTGTTTTTT.

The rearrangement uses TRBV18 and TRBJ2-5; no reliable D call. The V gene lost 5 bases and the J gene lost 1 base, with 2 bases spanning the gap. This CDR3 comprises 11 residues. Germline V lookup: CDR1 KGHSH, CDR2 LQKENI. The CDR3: CASSTQETQYF. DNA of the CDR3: TGTGCCAGCTCAACCCAAGAGACCCAGTACTTC.

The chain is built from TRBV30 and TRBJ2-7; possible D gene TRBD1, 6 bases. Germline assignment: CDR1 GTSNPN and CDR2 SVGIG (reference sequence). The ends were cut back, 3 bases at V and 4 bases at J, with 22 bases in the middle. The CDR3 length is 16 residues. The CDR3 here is CAWSLTDWERGYEQYF. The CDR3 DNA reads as TGTGCCTGGAGCCTCACTGACTGGGAAAGGGGGTACGAGCAGTACTTC.

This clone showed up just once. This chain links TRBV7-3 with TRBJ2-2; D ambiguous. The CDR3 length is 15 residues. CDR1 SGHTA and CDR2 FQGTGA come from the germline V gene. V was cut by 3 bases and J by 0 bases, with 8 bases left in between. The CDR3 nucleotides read TGTGCCAGCAGCTTTCAACTACCGAACACCGGGGAGCTGTTTTTT. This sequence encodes CASSFQLPNTGELFF.

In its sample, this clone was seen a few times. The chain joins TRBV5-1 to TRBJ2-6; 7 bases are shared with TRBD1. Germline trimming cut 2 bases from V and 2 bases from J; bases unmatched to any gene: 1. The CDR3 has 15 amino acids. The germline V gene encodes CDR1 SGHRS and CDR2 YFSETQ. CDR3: CASSLTGAGANVLTF. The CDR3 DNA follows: TGCGCCAGCAGCTTAACAGGGGCTGGGGCCAACGTCCTGACTTTC.

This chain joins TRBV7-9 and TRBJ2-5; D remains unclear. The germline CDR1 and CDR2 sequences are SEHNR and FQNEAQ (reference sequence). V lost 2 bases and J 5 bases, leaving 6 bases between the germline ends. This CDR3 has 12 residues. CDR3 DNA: TGTGCCAGCAGCTTAACTACCGAGACCCAGTACTTC. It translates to CASSLTTETQYF.

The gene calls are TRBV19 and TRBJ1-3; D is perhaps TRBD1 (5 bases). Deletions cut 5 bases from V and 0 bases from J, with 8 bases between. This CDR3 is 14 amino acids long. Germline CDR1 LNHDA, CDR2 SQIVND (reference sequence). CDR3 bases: TGTGCCAGTAGTGACACAGGCTCTGGAAACACCATATATTTT. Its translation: CASSDTGSGNTIYF.